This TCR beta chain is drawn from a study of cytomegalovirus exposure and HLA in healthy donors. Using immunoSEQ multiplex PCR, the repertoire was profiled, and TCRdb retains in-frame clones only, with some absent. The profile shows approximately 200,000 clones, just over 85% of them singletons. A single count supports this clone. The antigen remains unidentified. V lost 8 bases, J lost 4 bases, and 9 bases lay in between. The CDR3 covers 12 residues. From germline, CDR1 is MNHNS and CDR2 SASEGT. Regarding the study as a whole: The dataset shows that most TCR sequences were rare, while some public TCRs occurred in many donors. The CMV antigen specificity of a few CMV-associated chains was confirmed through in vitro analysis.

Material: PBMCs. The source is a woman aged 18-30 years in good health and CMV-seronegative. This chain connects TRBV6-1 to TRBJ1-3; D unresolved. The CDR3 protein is CASRTEGNTIYF. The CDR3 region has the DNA TGTGCCAGCCGTACGGAGGGAAACACCATATATTTT.